This TCR beta chain is from a study of cytomegalovirus exposure and HLA in healthy donors. Study results and caveats: Analyses of presence and absence presupposed an approximately uniform sequencing depth across donors. Later on, a genetic analysis was performed. It linked a missense variant in DCLRE1C with V- and J-gene trimming of TCR beta.

The PCR ran on 60 Vbeta and 13 Jbeta primers. Original data processing: There were tens of millions of unique TCR beta chains by a later count, and approximately 11 million of them were shared. Repertoires were generated with immunoSEQ multiplex PCR, while TCRdb's copy carries only in-frame clones and drops some. That table furnishes V, J and clone size, whereas the DNA furnished D and trimming. The sample lists about 100,000 clones; roughly 80% were seen once. The donors (healthy individuals) were bone marrow donors. To note about this clone: Its antigen is still unknown.

The CDR3 totals 16 residues. The germline CDR1 and CDR2 sequences are MNHNY and SVGAGI (reference sequence). The ends were cut back, 5 bases at V and 9 bases at J, with 20 bases in the middle. Specimen: PBMCs. The clonotype was recovered from a female donor in good health and CMV-seropositive. V usage is TRBV6-6 and J usage is TRBJ1-6; D is possibly TRBD1 (6 bases). CDR3 DNA: TGTGCCAGCAGTGGCAGCGGACAGTTGGGTTCTTCACCCCTCCACTTT. Translating gives CASSGSGQLGSSPLHF.